A single sample gave rise to the 25 T cell receptor beta chains below, sequenced in a study of response to subunit inactivated influenza vaccine. TCRdb independently ran MiXCR on the RT-PCR reads; one entry per CDR3 protein. Here the sample spans 400,000 to 650,000 distinct CDR3 sequences, approximately 7.7% being singletons. This specimen consisted of PBMCs from blood, obtained 23 to 25 months after vaccination. The receptors come from a man between 50 and 75 years old who received an inactivated influenza vaccine.

The J gene is TRBJ1-4, the V gene TRBV27; D not resolved. This CDR3 has 13 amino acids. Trimming shortened V by 8 bases and J by 8 bases, and 15 bases separated the two germline ends. Germline V CDR1 and CDR2: MNHEY, SMNVEV (reference sequence). CDR3 nucleotide sequence: TGTGCCAGCCGGCGTGGGCCTCGAGAAAAACTGTTTTTT. Translation gives CASRRGPREKLFF.

This clonotype has just a few counts. This chain uses TRBV7-2 with TRBJ2-1; D gene uncertain. There are 15 residues in the CDR3. V lost 0 bases, J lost 4 bases, and 10 bases lay in between. Germline lookup yields CDR1 SGHTA and CDR2 FQGNSA. The CDR3 sequence: CASSLASQGYNEQFF. CDR3 nucleotide sequence: TGTGCCAGCAGCTTAGCGAGTCAAGGGTACAATGAGCAGTTCTTC.

The table lists this clonotype with a few counts. The chain uses TRBV20-1 and TRBJ2-3; 8 bases are shared with TRBD2. Germline V lookup: CDR1 DFQATT, CDR2 SNEGSKA (reference sequence). The V and J ends lost 0 bases and 5 bases, in that order; junction bases with no gene match: 7. CDR3 length equals 15 residues. The CDR3 reads CSAREDGRAQDTQYF. The CDR3 DNA follows: TGCAGTGCTAGAGAGGACGGGAGGGCCCAAGATACGCAGTATTTT.

This clonotype was seen only a few times. The chain combines TRBV9 with TRBJ2-5; 9 nucleotides match TRBD2. Germline CDR1 SGDLS, CDR2 YYNGEE. V dropped 0 bases and J dropped 4; count of bases not matched to a gene: 4. The CDR3 sequence is 15 residues long. CDR3 region: CASSVGSGGSETQYF. The CDR3 DNA reads TGTGCCAGCAGCGTAGGTAGCGGGGGTTCAGAGACCCAGTACTTC.

This clonotype was recorded a few times. V usage is TRBV4-3 and J usage is TRBJ2-1; no clear D. The germline V and J ends were trimmed by 0 bases and 0 bases, with 6 bases remaining between them. The CDR3 is 15 residues long. Germline V gene data show CDR1 as LGHNA and CDR2 as YSLEER. As DNA, the CDR3 is TGCGCCAGCAGCCAAGACTCAACCTCCTACAATGAGCAGTTCTTC. This translates into CASSQDSTSYNEQFF.

This clonotype was counted a few times. This chain joins TRBV6-5 and TRBJ2-3, with D uncertain. Germline-derived CDR1 and CDR2 are MNHEY and SVGAGI. The CDR3 loop spans 14 amino acids. Trimming shortened V by 1 base and J by 0 bases, and 5 bases separated the two germline ends. CDR3 amino acids: CASSYLDSTDTQYF. The CDR3 bases are TGTGCCAGCAGTTACTTGGATAGCACAGATACGCAGTATTTT.

The chain joins TRBV11-1 to TRBJ2-7; maybe TRBD1 (5 bases). V lost 0 bases to trimming and J lost 6 bases, with 15 bases between them. The CDR3 has 15 residues. CDR1 and CDR2 from the germline V gene are SGHAT and FQDESV (reference sequence). The CDR3 DNA is TGTGCCAGCAGCTTAGCAGGTGGCAGGGTAAGCGAGCAGTACTTC. This translates into CASSLAGGRVSEQYF.

This clonotype was seen a few times. The chain links TRBV30 to TRBJ2-2; D perhaps matches TRBD1 (6 bases). V gave up 0 bases and J gave up 4 bases, with 12 bases separating them. CDR3 length: 15 residues. The germline V gene has CDR1 GTSNPN and CDR2 SVGIG (reference sequence). The CDR3 nucleotides are TGTGCCTGGAGTGTACTGGGACACTCCACCGGGGAGCTGTTTTTT. It specifies CAWSVLGHSTGELFF.

The chain combines TRBV5-1 with TRBJ1-1; perhaps TRBD1 as D (5 bases). This CDR3 has 14 residues. Germline CDR1 reads SGHRS; CDR2 reads YFSETQ. Between the trimmed V and J ends, which lost 2 bases and 1 base, there was a span of 9 bases. Here the CDR3 DNA reads TGCGCCAGCAGCTTCCGTGGGGGGAACACTGAAGCTTTCTTT. Encoded protein: CASSFRGGNTEAFF.

This clonotype was seen many times. J is TRBJ2-3 and V is TRBV20-1; D unresolved. There are 13 residues in the CDR3. Trimming stripped 4 bases from V and 5 bases from J, with 13 bases between. In germline, CDR1 is DFQATT, CDR2 SNEGSKA (reference sequence). The CDR3 here is CSANPALGDTQYF. CDR3 DNA sequence: TGCAGTGCTAATCCGGCCCTCGGAGATACGCAGTATTTT.

This chain joins TRBV2 and TRBJ2-4; 9 positions match TRBD1. The CDR3 is made up of 12 amino acids. The J segment lost 11 bases and the V segment lost 6 bases, leaving 5 bases of the junction unmatched. Germline V gene sequence: CDR1 SNHLY, CDR2 FYNNEI. CDR3 amino acids: CASRLGQGVQYF. In nucleotides, the CDR3 is TGTGCCAGCAGGCTGGGACAGGGTGTTCAGTACTTC.

This clonotype was seen a few times. The J gene is TRBJ2-7, the V gene TRBV20-1; 10 positions agree with TRBD2. V lost 3 bases and J lost 6; bases outside the gene matches: 8. Germline values: CDR1 DFQATT, CDR2 SNEGSKA (reference sequence). The CDR3 consists of 14 residues. The CDR3 region is CSASRTSGPSEQYF. The CDR3 nucleotides read TGCAGTGCTAGCCGGACTAGCGGCCCCTCCGAGCAGTACTTC.

This chain joins TRBV7-2 and TRBJ1-5, with D unresolved. The CDR3 is 14 residues long. V was trimmed by 3 bases and J by 6 bases, leaving 12 bases between them. The germline V gene has CDR1 SGHTA and CDR2 FQGNSA. The CDR3 here is CASSFGINGQPQHF. The CDR3 DNA is TGTGCCAGCAGCTTCGGTATCAATGGTCAGCCCCAGCATTTT.

This clonotype was seen more than once but under ten times. This chain uses TRBV6-5 with TRBJ1-1, with 8 bases lining up with TRBD1. The CDR3 has 12 residues. Germline V CDR1 and CDR2: MNHEY, SVGAGI. V trimming: 1 base; J trimming: 11 bases; junction bases outside the gene matches: 3. The CDR3 sequence is CASSYLTGEAFF. The CDR3 DNA reads as TGTGCCAGCAGTTACTTGACAGGGGAGGCTTTCTTT.

This clonotype showed up just a few times. V usage is TRBV29-1 and J usage is TRBJ2-5; TRBD1 aligns across 9 bases. Looked up from germline, CDR1 is SQVTM and CDR2 is ANQGSEA. The CDR3 totals 14 residues. J gave up 4 bases and V 1 base, and 4 bases lay outside the gene matches. The CDR3 nucleotides read TGCAGCGTTGAAGGACAGGGGGTGGGAGAGACCCAGTACTTC. It is translated as CSVEGQGVGETQYF.

There are a few counts of this clonotype. The genes are TRBV7-2 and TRBJ2-5; D is unresolved. The germline V and J ends were trimmed by 3 bases and 3 bases, with 5 bases remaining between them. The CDR3 consists of 12 residues. Germline loops: CDR1 SGHTA, CDR2 FQGNSA. In DNA form, the CDR3 reads TGTGCCAGCAGCTTCCCCGAAGAGACCCAGTACTTC. This codes for CASSFPEETQYF.

The table lists this clonotype with many counts. The chain combines TRBV7-2 with TRBJ1-2; TRBD1 matches 7 bases. With V trimmed by 7 bases and J by 8 bases, 16 bases remained unmatched. This CDR3 comprises 15 residues. The germline V gene encodes CDR1 SGHTA and CDR2 FQGNSA. The CDR3 coding sequence is TGTGCCAGCATCCTGGTCCCGACAGGGCCGAAGGGCTACACCTTC. It codes for CASILVPTGPKGYTF.

This clonotype was recorded at least ten times. The chain recombines TRBV25-1 with TRBJ2-5; D possibly matches TRBD1 or TRBD2 (6 bases each). This CDR3 has 17 residues. CDR1 and CDR2 from the germline V gene are MGHDK and SYGVNS. V was trimmed by 4 bases and J by 5 bases, leaving 23 bases between them. DNA of the CDR3: TGTGCCAGCAGTGGCCCGGGGGTTACAGGGAGGATGGAGACCCAGTACTTC. Residues: CASSGPGVTGRMETQYF.

The chain has TRBV28 and TRBJ2-7; tentative D call: TRBD2 (5 bases). V was clipped by 7 bases and J by 0 bases, with 13 bases between them. This CDR3 spans 14 amino acids. Germline V CDR1 and CDR2: MDHEN, SYDVKM. CDR3 DNA sequence: TGTGCCAGCATCGAGGGATTGAGCTCCTACGAGCAGTACTTC. This sequence encodes CASIEGLSSYEQYF. The entire variable domain, with the rest obtained from reference TRBV28 and TRBJ2-7, is as follows: DVKVTQSSRYLVKRTGEKVFLECVQDMDHENMFWYRQDPGLGLRLIYFSYDVKMKEKGDIPEGYSVSREKKERFSLILESASTNQTSMYLCASIEGLSSYEQYFGPGTRLTVT.

Many counts were recorded for this clonotype. The DNA for the CDR3 is TGTGCCAGCAGCCAAACTACAGAAGGCACTGAAGCTTTCTTT. Translating it yields CASSQTTEGTEAFF. V is TRBV3-1 and J is TRBJ1-1; D unclear. V lost 2 bases and J 4 bases, leaving 11 bases between the germline ends. CDR3 length: 14 residues. CDR1 is LGHDT and CDR2 is YNNKEL in the germline V gene (reference sequence).

The rearrangement uses TRBV5-1 and TRBJ1-3, with D perhaps TRBD1 (6 bases). This CDR3 is 14 amino acids long. CDR1 and CDR2 from the germline V gene are SGHRS and YFSETQ. The V gene lost 4 bases and the J gene lost 4 bases, with 12 bases spanning the gap. CDR3 bases: TGCGCCAGCAGCCAAGCAGGGGAAGGAAACACCATATATTTT. Amino acids: CASSQAGEGNTIYF.

There are a few counts of this clonotype. The J gene is TRBJ2-1, the V gene TRBV20-1, with 7 bases identical to TRBD2. The J segment lost 7 bases and the V segment lost 0 bases, leaving 12 bases of the junction unmatched. CDR1 is DFQATT, CDR2 SNEGSKA, per germline (reference sequence). The CDR3 length is 16 residues. The chain's CDR3 is CSARDSRMGGPNEQFF. The CDR3 DNA sequence: TGCAGTGCTAGAGATTCTCGCATGGGAGGGCCTAATGAGCAGTTCTTC.

Ten or more counts support this clonotype. The chain has TRBV20-1 and TRBJ2-1; the match to TRBD2 covers 9 bases. Trimming at V came to 2 bases and at J to 3 bases, leaving 8 bases not matched to a gene. The CDR3 runs to 16 residues. Germline V gene lookup returns CDR1 DFQATT and CDR2 SNEGSKA (reference sequence). CDR3: CSARLSGRLSYNEQFF. The CDR3 nucleotides are TGCAGTGCTAGACTTAGCGGGAGACTAAGCTACAATGAGCAGTTCTTC.

This clonotype was recorded a few times. In DNA form, the CDR3 reads TGTGCCAGCAGTGACTGGGCCCGCTATGGCTACACCTTC. This encodes CASSDWARYGYTF. This sequence joins TRBV6-1 and TRBJ1-2, with D unresolved. Germline CDR1 is MNHNS and CDR2 is SASEGT. This CDR3 has 13 residues. With 3 bases removed from V and 4 bases from J, the gap between germline ends came to 9 bases.

The CDR3 bases are TGCAGCGCCGGACAGGACCTCTACACCTTC. Translation: CSAGQDLYTF. The J gene is TRBJ1-2, the V gene TRBV29-1; 7 bases are shared with TRBD1. The CDR3 covers 10 residues. The V gene end was trimmed by 7 bases and the J gene end by 10 bases; junction bases not matched to a gene: 6. The germline CDR1 and CDR2 sequences are SQVTM and ANQGSEA. The entire variable domain, with the rest obtained from reference TRBV29-1 and TRBJ1-2, is as follows: SAVISQKPSRDICQRGTSLTIQCQVDSQVTMMFWYRQQPGQSLTLIATANQGSEATYESGFVIDKFPISRPNLTFSTLTVSNMSPEDSSIYLCSAGQDLYTFGSGTRLTVV.